This is a list of T cell receptor beta chains from one sample in a study of OX40 agonist ivuxolimab in advanced cancers. Clones were read by immunoSEQ multiplex PCR, and TCRdb kept only the in-frame ones, dropping some. Of more than 45,000 clones listed, around 85% were seen once; the top ten hold 0.85% to 0.95%. Sequenced material: CD4+ or CD8+ T cells sorted from blood, taken in a trial of the OX40 agonist ivuxolimab. The receptor set was obtained from an adult with an advanced solid tumor such as melanoma, head and neck, liver or kidney cancer. Both conserved end residues are part of each CDR3. Fields, in order: D gene, J gene, V gene, clone size, CDR3 DNA, CDR3 protein. The D gene is left open where the match is weak. Some rows have no size entry. The others give once, few or many, or a class for an expanded clone.

D: TRBD2
J: TRBJ2-7
V: TRBV19
size: once
DNA: TGTGCCAGTAGCAAGAGGACTAGCGGGAGAACGGGCGAGCAGTACTTC
CDR3: CASSKRTSGRTGEQYF

D: .
J: TRBJ1-1
V: TRBV2
size: few
DNA: TGTGCCAGCAGCGTACAGGGGAACACTGAAGCTTTCTTT
CDR3: CASSVQGNTEAFF

D: .
J: TRBJ2-3
V: TRBV6-4
size: once
DNA: TGTGCCAGCGAACTCCCTCCTATTTCAGATACGCAGTATTTT
CDR3: CASELPPISDTQYF

D: .
J: TRBJ2-5
V: TRBV19
size: .
DNA: TGTGCCAGTAGTATAGCGTTCGACACCAAGATTGGGGCCCAGTACTTC
CDR3: CASSIAFDTKIGAQYF

D: .
J: TRBJ2-5
V: TRBV29-1
size: .
DNA: TGCAGCGTCCTTTTTAACAGGGAGCAAGAGACCCAGTACTTC
CDR3: CSVLFNREQETQYF

D: TRBD1
J: TRBJ2-2
V: TRBV5-1
size: .
DNA: TGCGCCAGCAGCTCCCGGGACAGGGGGCCCGGGGAGCTGTTTTTT
CDR3: CASSSRDRGPGELFF

D: TRBD1
J: TRBJ2-7
V: TRBV7-9
size: few
DNA: TGTGCCAGCAGCTTAGGACAGGGGATTGGTATGGAGCAGTACTTC
CDR3: CASSLGQGIGMEQYF

D: .
J: TRBJ2-3
V: TRBV15
size: .
DNA: TGTGCCACCAGCAAGGATATTAGCGGCACAGATACGCAGTATTTT
CDR3: CATSKDISGTDTQYF

D: TRBD1
J: TRBJ2-7
V: TRBV7-7
size: .
DNA: TGTGCTAGCAGCTTAGGTCGGGGACAGGGTAGCGAGCAGTACTTC
CDR3: CASSLGRGQGSEQYF

D: .
J: TRBJ1-1
V: TRBV10-1
size: few
DNA: TGCGCCAGCAGAGTCAACAGGGCGGGCACTGAAGCTTTCTTT
CDR3: CASRVNRAGTEAFF

D: TRBD2
J: TRBJ2-1
V: TRBV19
size: once
DNA: TGTGCCAGTCATTCCAGCGGGGACTACAATGAGCAGTTCTTC
CDR3: CASHSSGDYNEQFF

D: .
J: TRBJ1-2
V: TRBV5-1
size: .
DNA: TGCGCCAGCAGCTTGGCGGGTATGCGTTATGGCTACACCTTC
CDR3: CASSLAGMRYGYTF

D: TRBD1
J: TRBJ1-3
V: TRBV19
size: .
DNA: TGTGCCAGTTCCCGGGACAGGGAGTCTGGAAACACCATATATTTT
CDR3: CASSRDRESGNTIYF

D: .
J: TRBJ1-5
V: TRBV2
size: .
DNA: TGTGCCAGCGAAGCAAGTAGCAATCAGCCCCAGCATTTT
CDR3: CASEASSNQPQHF

D: TRBD1
J: TRBJ2-7
V: TRBV28
size: .
DNA: TGTGCCAGCAGTACCGGGACAGGGTTGGGGTACTTC
CDR3: CASSTGTGLGYF

D: TRBD2
J: TRBJ2-7
V: TRBV4-1
size: .
DNA: TGCGCCAGCAGCCAAGGTAGACTAGCGGGCCCCTACGAGCAGTACTTC
CDR3: CASSQGRLAGPYEQYF

D: .
J: TRBJ1-2
V: TRBV6-5
size: once
DNA: TGTGCCAGCAGCCCAGACGGCTACTATGGCTACACCTTC
CDR3: CASSPDGYYGYTF

D: .
J: TRBJ1-2
V: TRBV14
size: .
DNA: TGTGCCAGCAGCCAAGTTGAGAACTATGGCTACACCTTC
CDR3: CASSQVENYGYTF

D: .
J: TRBJ2-7
V: TRBV5-1
size: .
DNA: TGCGCCAGCAGCACGGGCAGCGCACAATCCTACGAGCAGTACTTC
CDR3: CASSTGSAQSYEQYF

D: .
J: TRBJ2-5
V: TRBV7-3
size: .
DNA: TGTGCCAGCAGCGCCCCAACCTGGGGGGCGTGGGAGACCCAGTACTTC
CDR3: CASSAPTWGAWETQYF

D: .
J: TRBJ2-7
V: TRBV6-1
size: .
DNA: TGTGCCAGCAGTTCCCTCACGGGACTTGGCTACGAGCAGTACTTC
CDR3: CASSSLTGLGYEQYF

D: .
J: TRBJ1-3
V: TRBV7-2
size: .
DNA: TGTGCCAGCAGCTTTATTCCGACAGTTTTGGGAAACACCATATATTTT
CDR3: CASSFIPTVLGNTIYF

D: .
J: TRBJ1-4
V: TRBV5-1
size: .
DNA: TGCGCCAGCAGCCCACATGGGGCGGATGAAAAACTGTTTTTT
CDR3: CASSPHGADEKLFF

D: .
J: TRBJ1-5
V: TRBV28
size: few
DNA: TGTGCCAGCAGTTTATCGGGAAATCAGCCCCAGCATTTT
CDR3: CASSLSGNQPQHF

D: .
J: TRBJ1-3
V: TRBV7-2
size: .
DNA: TGTGCCAGCAGCTTAGTTGGTCTGAGCTCTGGAAACACCATATATTTT
CDR3: CASSLVGLSSGNTIYF

D: .
J: TRBJ1-3
V: TRBV19
size: .
DNA: TGTGCCAGTAAAGGACTTAACTCTGGAAACACCATATATTTT
CDR3: CASKGLNSGNTIYF

D: .
J: TRBJ1-2
V: TRBV5-5
size: .
DNA: TGTGCCAGCAGATGGACAGACTCTAACTATGGCTACACCTTC
CDR3: CASRWTDSNYGYTF

D: .
J: TRBJ2-5
V: TRBV18
size: .
DNA: TGTGCCAGCTCACGGGACGACGGGGAGACCCAGTACTTC
CDR3: CASSRDDGETQYF

D: .
J: TRBJ2-5
V: TRBV4-1
size: .
DNA: TGCGCCAGCAGCCAAGATGGGGGGAGGGAGACCCAGTACTTC
CDR3: CASSQDGGRETQYF

D: .
J: TRBJ2-7
V: TRBV6-5
size: once
DNA: TGTGCCAGCCGCGGAGGGGCCGAGCAGTACTTC
CDR3: CASRGGAEQYF

D: .
J: TRBJ2-7
V: TRBV18
size: .
DNA: TGTGCCAGCTCACCACCAGGGGCGGGGGCCCGGGGGCAGTACTTC
CDR3: CASSPPGAGARGQYF

D: .
J: TRBJ1-2
V: TRBV7-2
size: .
DNA: TGTGCCAGCAGCACGTTACAGGGCCCCGCCTATGGCTACACCTTC
CDR3: CASSTLQGPAYGYTF

D: .
J: TRBJ2-5
V: TRBV4-2
size: .
DNA: TGTGCCAGCAGCCAAGATTACGAGACTGTGAGGTACCAAGAGACCCAGTACTTC
CDR3: CASSQDYETVRYQETQYF

D: .
J: TRBJ2-5
V: TRBV27
size: .
DNA: TGTGCCAGCAGTTTGGGGGAGACCCAGTACTTC
CDR3: CASSLGETQYF

D: .
J: TRBJ2-5
V: TRBV5-1
size: .
DNA: TGCGCCAGCAGCTTGGGAGGGATGGTGACCCAGTACTTC
CDR3: CASSLGGMVTQYF

D: TRBD2
J: TRBJ2-3
V: TRBV10-3
size: .
DNA: TGTGCCACCTCGATTAAGCGGGGGAGCACAGATACGCAGTATTTT
CDR3: CATSIKRGSTDTQYF

D: .
J: TRBJ2-2
V: TRBV5-4
size: few
DNA: TGTGCCAGCAGCCGCCCAGGGGTGGAGCTGTTTTTT
CDR3: CASSRPGVELFF

D: TRBD2
J: TRBJ2-1
V: TRBV5-1
size: .
DNA: TGCGCCAGCAGCTACGGACTAGCGGGGGGCTACAATGAGCAGTTCTTC
CDR3: CASSYGLAGGYNEQFF

D: TRBD1
J: TRBJ2-3
V: TRBV10-1
size: once
DNA: TGCGCCAGCAGTGACGGGACAGGGACCACAGATACGCAGTATTTT
CDR3: CASSDGTGTTDTQYF

D: TRBD2
J: TRBJ2-5
V: TRBV28
size: few
DNA: TGTGCCACGACTAGCGGACAAGAGACCCAGTACTTC
CDR3: CATTSGQETQYF

D: TRBD1
J: TRBJ2-5
V: TRBV5-1
size: .
DNA: TGCGCCAGCAGCTTCGTAAGAGGGGGCGGCGGGACCCAGTACTTC
CDR3: CASSFVRGGGGTQYF

D: .
J: TRBJ1-1
V: TRBV5-1
size: .
DNA: TGCGCCAGCAGCTTGGTGCAGACGAACACTGAAGCTTTCTTT
CDR3: CASSLVQTNTEAFF

D: .
J: TRBJ2-7
V: TRBV7-8
size: .
DNA: TGTGCCACCAGCCGCGGCAAGGGGGAGGTCTACGAGCAGTACTTC
CDR3: CATSRGKGEVYEQYF

D: TRBD2
J: TRBJ2-3
V: TRBV9
size: once
DNA: TGTGCCAGCAGCGAGGGGACTAGTTCCGCAGATACGCAGTATTTT
CDR3: CASSEGTSSADTQYF

D: TRBD1
J: TRBJ1-1
V: TRBV2
size: .
DNA: TGTGCCAGCAGGCGCGGACAGGGCGGGACTGAAGCTTTCTTT
CDR3: CASRRGQGGTEAFF

D: .
J: TRBJ1-1
V: TRBV4-2
size: .
DNA: TGTGCCAGCAGCCAAACCGGCATGACTGAAGCTTTCTTT
CDR3: CASSQTGMTEAFF

D: .
J: TRBJ1-1
V: TRBV7-2
size: .
DNA: TGTGCCAGCAGCCCTCAGGTAGGGGTAGCTAACACTGAAGCTTTCTTT
CDR3: CASSPQVGVANTEAFF

D: TRBD2
J: TRBJ2-7
V: TRBV7-2
size: .
DNA: TGTGCCAGCAGACCACCCGGGACTAGCGGGACTCGTGAGCAGTACTTC
CDR3: CASRPPGTSGTREQYF

D: TRBD1
J: TRBJ2-7
V: TRBV18
size: .
DNA: TGTGCCAGCTCACCACCAGGGACAGGACCCTACGAGCAGTACTTC
CDR3: CASSPPGTGPYEQYF

D: TRBD1
J: TRBJ1-2
V: TRBV29-1
size: .
DNA: TGCAGCGTGTCCGGGACAGGGGGTCTTGTTAACTATGGCTACACCTTC
CDR3: CSVSGTGGLVNYGYTF

D: .
J: TRBJ1-1
V: TRBV6-5
size: .
DNA: TGTGCCAGCAGTTGGACGGAGGGCACTGAAGCTTTCTTT
CDR3: CASSWTEGTEAFF

D: TRBD1
J: TRBJ1-2
V: TRBV9
size: .
DNA: TGTGCCAGCAGCGCCCGGGGACAGGAATTAGTCGGCTACACCTTC
CDR3: CASSARGQELVGYTF

D: TRBD1
J: TRBJ2-2
V: TRBV4-1
size: .
DNA: TGCGCCAGCAGCCCGCGACAGGGGGCGGACGGGGAGCTGTTTTTT
CDR3: CASSPRQGADGELFF

D: .
J: TRBJ2-1
V: TRBV6-4
size: .
DNA: TGTGCCAGCGCGGTGGGCATACTTAGTGAGCAGTTCTTC
CDR3: CASAVGILSEQFF

D: TRBD1
J: TRBJ1-1
V: TRBV23-1
size: .
DNA: TGCGCCAGCAGTCTCCCGAGGGACAGGGGAAGCGGAAACACTGAAGCTTTCTTT
CDR3: CASSLPRDRGSGNTEAFF